This TCR beta chain was found in a study of cytomegalovirus exposure and HLA in healthy donors. About the research overall: Out of fewer than 400 genotyped donors, about 80% belonged to the Caucasian-associated ancestry cluster.

The PCR was carried out with 60 Vbeta primers and 13 Jbeta primers. Sequenced by immunoSEQ multiplex PCR; TCRdb stores in-frame clones only, minus some. The listing contains 200,000 to 250,000 clones. Turning to this clone: Its antigen is as yet unknown.

General study results and limits: It was reported that the classifier diagnosed cytomegalovirus status with high specificity and sensitivity in both the original and validation cohorts. It was shown in a later analysis that HLA-associated TCR beta chains were more clonally expanded than other, equally common chains. Confirmation was obtained in vitro that a few CMV-associated chains are specific for CMV antigens.

The sequencing sample was made of PBMCs. This sequence was found in a woman under 40 in good health and CMV-seropositive.

For the CDR3, the DNA is TGCGCCAGCAGCCCTCCTAGCGGAGACTACAATGAGCAGTTCTTC. Amino acids: CASSPPSGDYNEQFF. The V call is TRBV5-1, the J call TRBJ2-1; 7 bases match TRBD2. Germline CDR1 is SGHRS and CDR2 is YFSETQ. CDR3 size: 15 residues. After removal of 4 bases from V and 3 bases from J, the junction contained 7 bases not matched to a gene.